One sample yielded the 3 T cell receptor beta chains listed below, sequenced in a study of cytomegalovirus exposure and HLA in healthy donors. The primer mix had 60 Vbeta and 13 Jbeta primers. Sequencing used immunoSEQ multiplex PCR; TCRdb keeps in-frame clones, though not all of them. Of some 150,000 clones in the sample, around 79% were seen once. Sequenced: PBMCs. These receptor sequences come from a woman aged 40 to 55 in good health and CMV-seronegative.

The DNA for the CDR3 is TGTGCCAGCAGTTACTCGTTTTCAAATACAGATACGCAGTATTTT. Amino acids: CASSYSFSNTDTQYF. The V gene is TRBV6-5, the J gene TRBJ2-3; no definite D call. V was cut by 0 bases and J by 3 bases, with 10 bases left in between. The CDR3 consists of 15 residues. Germline-derived CDR1 and CDR2 are MNHEY and SVGAGI.

This clone was counted a single time. V gene TRBV27 combines with J gene TRBJ1-2, with a weak D call TRBD1 (6 bases). The length of the CDR3 is 14 residues. Germline V gene lookup returns CDR1 MNHEY and CDR2 SMNVEV (reference sequence). V dropped 5 bases and J dropped 4 bases, with 14 bases sitting between them. CDR3 coding DNA: TGTGCCAGCAGTCCCGACAGGATGCTCTATGGCTACACCTTC. Its translation: CASSPDRMLYGYTF.

This rearrangement joins TRBV14 to TRBJ2-7; 8 bases agree with TRBD1. Germline V lookup: CDR1 SGHDN, CDR2 FVKESK. The CDR3 is 15 residues long. V trimming: 1 base; J trimming: 5 bases; junction bases outside the gene matches: 7. The CDR3 DNA reads TGTGCCAGCAGCCAAGGACAGGGGTATGCTAACGAGCAGTACTTC. It translates to CASSQGQGYANEQYF.